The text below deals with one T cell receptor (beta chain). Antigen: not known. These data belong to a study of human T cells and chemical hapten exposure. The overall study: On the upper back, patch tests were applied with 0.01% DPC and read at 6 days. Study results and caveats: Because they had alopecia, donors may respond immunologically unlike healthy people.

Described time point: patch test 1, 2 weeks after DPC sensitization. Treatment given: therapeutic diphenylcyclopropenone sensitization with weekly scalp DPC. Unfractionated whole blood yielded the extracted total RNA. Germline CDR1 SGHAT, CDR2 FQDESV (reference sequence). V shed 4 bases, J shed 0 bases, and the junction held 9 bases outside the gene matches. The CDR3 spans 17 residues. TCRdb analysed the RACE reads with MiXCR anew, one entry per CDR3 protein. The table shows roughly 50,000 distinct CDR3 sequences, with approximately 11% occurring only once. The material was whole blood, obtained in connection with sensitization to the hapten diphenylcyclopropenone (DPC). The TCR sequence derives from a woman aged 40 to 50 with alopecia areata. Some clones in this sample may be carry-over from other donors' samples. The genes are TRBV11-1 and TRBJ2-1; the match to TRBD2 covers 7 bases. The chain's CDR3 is CASSSYLAANSYNEQFF. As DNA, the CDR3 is TGTGCCAGCAGCTCATACCTAGCGGCCAACTCCTACAATGAGCAGTTCTTC. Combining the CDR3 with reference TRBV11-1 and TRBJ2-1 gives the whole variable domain EAEVAQSPRYKITEKSQAVAFWCDPISGHATLYWYRQILGQGPELLVQFQDESVVDDSQLPKDRFSAERLKGVDSTLKIQPAELGDSAMYLCASSSYLAANSYNEQFFGPGTRLTVL.